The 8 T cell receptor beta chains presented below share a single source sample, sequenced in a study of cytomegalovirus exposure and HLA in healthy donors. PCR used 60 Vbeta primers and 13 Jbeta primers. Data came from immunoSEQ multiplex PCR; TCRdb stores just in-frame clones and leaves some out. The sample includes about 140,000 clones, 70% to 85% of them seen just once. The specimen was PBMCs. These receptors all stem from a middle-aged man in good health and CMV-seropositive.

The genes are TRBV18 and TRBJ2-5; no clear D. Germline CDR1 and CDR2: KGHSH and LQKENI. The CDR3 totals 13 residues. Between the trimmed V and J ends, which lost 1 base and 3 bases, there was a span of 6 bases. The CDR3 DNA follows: TGTGCCAGCTCACCACGGCAGGAAGAGACCCAGTACTTC. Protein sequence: CASSPRQEETQYF.

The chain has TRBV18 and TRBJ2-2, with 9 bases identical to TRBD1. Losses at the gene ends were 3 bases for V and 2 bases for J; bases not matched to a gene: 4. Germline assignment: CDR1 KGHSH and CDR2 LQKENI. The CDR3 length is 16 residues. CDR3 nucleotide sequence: TGTGCCAGCTCACCTGGACAGGGGACCAACACCGGGGAGCTGTTTTTT. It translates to CASSPGQGTNTGELFF. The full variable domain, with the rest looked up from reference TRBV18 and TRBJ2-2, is NAGVMQNPRHLVRRRGQEARLRCSPMKGHSHVYWYRQLPEEGLKFMVYLQKENIIDESGMPKERFSAEFPKEGPSILRIQQVVRGDSAAYFCASSPGQGTNTGELFFGEGSRLTVL.

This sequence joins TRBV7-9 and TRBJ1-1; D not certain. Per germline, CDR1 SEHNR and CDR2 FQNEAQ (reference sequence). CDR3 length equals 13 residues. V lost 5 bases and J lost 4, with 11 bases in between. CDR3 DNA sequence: TGTGCCAGCAGCCAGAGGGAGAGCACTGAAGCTTTCTTT. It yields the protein CASSQRESTEAFF.

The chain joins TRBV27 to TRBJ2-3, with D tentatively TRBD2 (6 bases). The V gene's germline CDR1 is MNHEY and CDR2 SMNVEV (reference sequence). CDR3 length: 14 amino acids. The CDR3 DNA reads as TGTGCTTCCGGGCGGGGCAGCACCACAGATACGCAGTATTTT. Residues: CASGRGSTTDTQYF.

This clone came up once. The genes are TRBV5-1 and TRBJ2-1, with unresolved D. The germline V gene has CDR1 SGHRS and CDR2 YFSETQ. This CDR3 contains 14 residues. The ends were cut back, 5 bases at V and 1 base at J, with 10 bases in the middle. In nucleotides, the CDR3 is TGCGCCAGCAGACCCCGGGTATCCTACAATGAGCAGTTCTTC. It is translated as CASRPRVSYNEQFF. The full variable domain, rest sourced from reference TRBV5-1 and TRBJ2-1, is KAGVTQTPRYLIKTRGQQVTLSCSPISGHRSVSWYQQTPGQGLQFLFEYFSETQRNKGNFPGRFSGRQFSNSRSEMNVSTLELGDSALYLCASRPRVSYNEQFFGPGTRLTVL.

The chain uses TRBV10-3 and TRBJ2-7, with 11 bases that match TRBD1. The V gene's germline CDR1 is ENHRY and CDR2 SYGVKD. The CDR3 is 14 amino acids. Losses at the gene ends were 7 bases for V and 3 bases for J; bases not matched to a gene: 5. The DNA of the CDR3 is TGTGCCATCACCCCCGGGACAGGGGGCTACGAGCAGTACTTC. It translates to CAITPGTGGYEQYF.

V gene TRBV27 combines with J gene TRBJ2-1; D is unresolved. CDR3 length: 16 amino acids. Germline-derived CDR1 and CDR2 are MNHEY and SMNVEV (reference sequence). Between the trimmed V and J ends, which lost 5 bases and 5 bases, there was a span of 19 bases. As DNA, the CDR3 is TGTGCCAGCAGTCCCCCCAGGCAGTTTGCGAACAATGAGCAGTTCTTC. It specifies CASSPPRQFANNEQFF.

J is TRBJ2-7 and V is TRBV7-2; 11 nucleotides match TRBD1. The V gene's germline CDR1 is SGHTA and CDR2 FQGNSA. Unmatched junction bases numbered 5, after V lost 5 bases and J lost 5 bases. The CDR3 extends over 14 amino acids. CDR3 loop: CASSADRGRNEQYF. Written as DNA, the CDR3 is TGTGCCAGCAGCGCGGACAGGGGGCGCAACGAGCAGTACTTC. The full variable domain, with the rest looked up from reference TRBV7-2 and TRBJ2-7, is GAGVSQSPSNKVTEKGKDVELRCDPISGHTALYWYRQSLGQGLEFLIYFQGNSAPDKSGLPSDRFSAERTGGSVSTLTIQRTQQEDSAVYLCASSADRGRNEQYFGPGTRLTVT.